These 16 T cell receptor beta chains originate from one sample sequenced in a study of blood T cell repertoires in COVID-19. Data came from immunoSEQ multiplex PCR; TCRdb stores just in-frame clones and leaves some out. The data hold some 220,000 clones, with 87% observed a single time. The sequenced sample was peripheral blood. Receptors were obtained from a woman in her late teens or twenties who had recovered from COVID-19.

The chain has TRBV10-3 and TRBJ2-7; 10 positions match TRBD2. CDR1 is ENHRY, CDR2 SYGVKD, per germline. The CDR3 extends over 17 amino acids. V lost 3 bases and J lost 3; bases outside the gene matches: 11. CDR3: CAISDLAGEGGRYEQYF. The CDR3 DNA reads TGTGCCATCAGTGATCTAGCGGGAGAGGGCGGGCGCTACGAGCAGTACTTC.

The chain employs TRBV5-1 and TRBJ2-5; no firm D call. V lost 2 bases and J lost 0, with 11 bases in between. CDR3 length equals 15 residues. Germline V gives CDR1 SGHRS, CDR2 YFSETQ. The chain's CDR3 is CASSFWQDYQETQYF. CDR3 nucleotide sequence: TGCGCCAGCAGCTTCTGGCAGGATTACCAAGAGACCCAGTACTTC. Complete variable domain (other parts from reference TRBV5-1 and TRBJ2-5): KAGVTQTPRYLIKTRGQQVTLSCSPISGHRSVSWYQQTPGQGLQFLFEYFSETQRNKGNFPGRFSGRQFSNSRSEMNVSTLELGDSALYLCASSFWQDYQETQYFGPGTRLLVL.

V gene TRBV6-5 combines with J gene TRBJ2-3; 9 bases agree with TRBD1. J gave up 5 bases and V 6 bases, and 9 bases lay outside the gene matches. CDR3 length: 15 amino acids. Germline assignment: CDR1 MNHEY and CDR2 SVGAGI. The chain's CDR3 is CASRKQGARGDTQYF. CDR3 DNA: TGTGCCAGCAGGAAACAGGGGGCCCGGGGAGATACGCAGTATTTT.

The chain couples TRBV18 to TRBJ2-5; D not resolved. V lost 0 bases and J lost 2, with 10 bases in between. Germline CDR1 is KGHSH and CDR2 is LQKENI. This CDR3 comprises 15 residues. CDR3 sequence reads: CASSPPGRRQETQYF. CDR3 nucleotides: TGTGCCAGCTCACCACCTGGGCGTAGACAAGAGACCCAGTACTTC. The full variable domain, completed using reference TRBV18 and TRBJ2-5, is NAGVMQNPRHLVRRRGQEARLRCSPMKGHSHVYWYRQLPEEGLKFMVYLQKENIIDESGMPKERFSAEFPKEGPSILRIQQVVRGDSAAYFCASSPPGRRQETQYFGPGTRLLVL.

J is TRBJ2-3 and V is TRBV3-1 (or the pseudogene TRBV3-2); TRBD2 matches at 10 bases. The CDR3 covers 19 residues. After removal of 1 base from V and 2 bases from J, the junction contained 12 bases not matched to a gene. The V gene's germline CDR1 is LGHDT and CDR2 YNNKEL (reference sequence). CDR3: CASSQVNPTSGHLTDTQYF. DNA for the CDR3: TGTGCCAGCAGCCAAGTTAACCCGACTAGCGGGCACCTCACAGATACGCAGTATTTT.

CDR3 protein: CAGAGSYEQYF. The DNA of the CDR3 is TGTGCAGGGGCGGGATCCTACGAGCAGTACTTC. The chain combines TRBV30 with TRBJ2-7, with TRBD2 as a possible D gene (6 bases). The CDR3 runs 11 residues. CDR1 and CDR2 from the germline V gene are GTSNPN and SVGIG (reference sequence).

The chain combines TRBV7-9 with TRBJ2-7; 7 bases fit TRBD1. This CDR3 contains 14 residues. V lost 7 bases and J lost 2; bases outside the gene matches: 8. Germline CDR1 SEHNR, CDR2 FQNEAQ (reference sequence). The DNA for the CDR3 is TGTGCCAGCACCCCCCCGGGACAGACCTACGAGCAGTACTTC. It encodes CASTPPGQTYEQYF. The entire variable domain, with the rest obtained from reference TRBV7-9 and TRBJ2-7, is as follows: DTGVSQNPRHKITKRGQNVTFRCDPISEHNRLYWYRQTLGQGPEFLTYFQNEAQLEKSRLLSDRFSAERPKGSFSTLEIQRTEQGDSAMYLCASTPPGQTYEQYFGPGTRLTVT.

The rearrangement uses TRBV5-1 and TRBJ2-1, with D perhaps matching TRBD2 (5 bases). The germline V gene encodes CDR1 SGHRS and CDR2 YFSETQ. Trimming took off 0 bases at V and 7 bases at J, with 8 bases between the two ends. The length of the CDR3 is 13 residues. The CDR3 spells CASSLAGMNEQFF. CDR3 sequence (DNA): TGCGCCAGCAGCTTGGCCGGGATGAATGAGCAGTTCTTC.

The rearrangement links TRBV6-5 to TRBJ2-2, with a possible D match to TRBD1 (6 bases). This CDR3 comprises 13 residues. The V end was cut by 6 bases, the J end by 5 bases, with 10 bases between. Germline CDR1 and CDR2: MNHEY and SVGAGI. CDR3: CASRPTGTGELFF. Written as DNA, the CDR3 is TGTGCCAGCAGGCCTACAGGGACCGGGGAGCTGTTTTTT.

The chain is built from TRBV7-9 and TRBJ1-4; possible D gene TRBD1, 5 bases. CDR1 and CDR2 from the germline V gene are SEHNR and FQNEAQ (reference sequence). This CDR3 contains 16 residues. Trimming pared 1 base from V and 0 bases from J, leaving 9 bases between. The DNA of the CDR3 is TGTGCCAGCAGCTTAGGACAGTCCGCAACTAATGAAAAACTGTTTTTT. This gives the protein CASSLGQSATNEKLFF.

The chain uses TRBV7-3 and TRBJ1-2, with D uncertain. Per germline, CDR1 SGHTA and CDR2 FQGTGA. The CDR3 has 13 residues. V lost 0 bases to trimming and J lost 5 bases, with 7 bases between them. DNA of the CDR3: TGTGCCAGCAGCTTAACCTCCGGGTATGGCTACACCTTC. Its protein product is CASSLTSGYGYTF.

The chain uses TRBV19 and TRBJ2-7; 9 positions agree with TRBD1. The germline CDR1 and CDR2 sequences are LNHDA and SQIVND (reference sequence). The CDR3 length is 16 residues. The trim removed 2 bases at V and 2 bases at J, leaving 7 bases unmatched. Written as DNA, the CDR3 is TGTGCCAGTAGTATACTAAGGGGACAGGGAACCTACGAGCAGTACTTC. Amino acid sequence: CASSILRGQGTYEQYF.

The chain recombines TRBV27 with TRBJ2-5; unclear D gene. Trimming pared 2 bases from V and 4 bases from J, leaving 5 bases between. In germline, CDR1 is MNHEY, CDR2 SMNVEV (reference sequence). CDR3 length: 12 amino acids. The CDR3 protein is CASSLAGETQYF. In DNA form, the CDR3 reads TGTGCCAGCAGTTTAGCCGGAGAGACCCAGTACTTC.

CDR3 residues: CSVDTGSYEQYF. CDR3 DNA sequence: TGCAGCGTTGATACAGGGTCCTACGAGCAGTACTTC. The V gene is TRBV29-1, the J gene TRBJ2-7; D is possibly TRBD1 (6 bases). This CDR3 is built from 12 residues. CDR1 SQVTM and CDR2 ANQGSEA come from the germline V gene. Trimming took 3 bases from V and 1 from J, leaving 7 bases between them.

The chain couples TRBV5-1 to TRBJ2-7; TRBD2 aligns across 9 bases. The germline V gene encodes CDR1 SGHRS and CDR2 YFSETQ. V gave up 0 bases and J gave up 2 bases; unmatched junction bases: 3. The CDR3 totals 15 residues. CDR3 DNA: TGCGCCAGCAGCTTGGGTAGCGGGGGAACCTACGAGCAGTACTTC. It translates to CASSLGSGGTYEQYF.

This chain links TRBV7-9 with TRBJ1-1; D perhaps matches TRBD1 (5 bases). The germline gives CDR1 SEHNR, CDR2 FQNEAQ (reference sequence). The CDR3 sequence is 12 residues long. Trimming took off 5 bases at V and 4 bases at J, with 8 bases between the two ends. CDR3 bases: TGTGCCAGCAGCCCGGGGGGCACTGAAGCTTTCTTT. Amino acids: CASSPGGTEAFF. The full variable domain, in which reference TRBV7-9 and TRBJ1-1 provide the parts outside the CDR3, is DTGVSQNPRHKITKRGQNVTFRCDPISEHNRLYWYRQTLGQGPEFLTYFQNEAQLEKSRLLSDRFSAERPKGSFSTLEIQRTEQGDSAMYLCASSPGGTEAFFGQGTRLTVV.